The 8 T cell receptor beta chains below all came from one sample that was sequenced in a study of blood T cell repertoires in COVID-19. Libraries were prepared by immunoSEQ multiplex PCR; TCRdb keeps only in-frame clonotypes and omits some of them. The sample carries roughly 310,000 clones, about nine tenths recorded once. The specimen sequenced was peripheral blood. The receptors come from a woman in her thirties with COVID-19, enrolled during active disease.

The chain recombines TRBV3-1 (or the pseudogene TRBV3-2) with TRBJ2-5; 7 bases line up with TRBD1. The V gene end was trimmed by 3 bases and the J gene end by 1 base; junction bases not matched to a gene: 2. The CDR3 length is 14 residues. CDR1 and CDR2 (germline): LGHDT, YNNKEL (reference sequence). The CDR3 DNA follows: TGTGCCAGCAGCCAGGGGACAGCCCAAGAGACCCAGTACTTC. It yields the protein CASSQGTAQETQYF.

The genes are TRBV6-1 and TRBJ1-3, with TRBD1 identical over 9 bases. The germline V gene encodes CDR1 MNHNS and CDR2 SASEGT. V lost 4 bases, J lost 2 bases, and 6 bases stayed unmatched. This CDR3 contains 16 residues. The CDR3 is CASSGAGTGTGNTIYF. CDR3 nucleotides: TGTGCCAGCAGTGGAGCCGGGACAGGGACTGGAAACACCATATATTTT.

The chain links TRBV10-3 to TRBJ1-4, with 7 bases matching TRBD1. Trimming removed 4 bases from V and 7 bases from J; junction bases left unmatched: 12. The CDR3 spans 16 residues. Germline V gene lookup returns CDR1 ENHRY and CDR2 SYGVKD. The CDR3 loop is CAISGGQDGLGEKLFF. The CDR3, as DNA: TGTGCCATCAGTGGAGGACAGGACGGGTTGGGTGAAAAACTGTTTTTT.

The chain employs TRBV9 and TRBJ1-3; TRBD1 aligns across 9 bases. Germline V lookup: CDR1 SGDLS, CDR2 YYNGEE. This CDR3 is 18 amino acids long. V was clipped by 0 bases and J by 1 base; unmatched bases: 8. This CDR3 reads CASSVATGGGFSGNTIYF. The CDR3 bases are TGTGCCAGCAGCGTAGCGACAGGGGGAGGTTTTTCTGGAAACACCATATATTTT.

The chain has TRBV15 and TRBJ1-4; possibly TRBD1 for D (6 bases). V was pared by 0 bases and J by 8 bases, with 16 bases between. Per germline, CDR1 LNHNV and CDR2 YYDKDF (reference sequence). The CDR3 loop spans 16 amino acids. In DNA form, the CDR3 reads TGTGCCACCAGCAGAGATGCAGGGGAGCCAGGGGAAAAACTGTTTTTT. Its translation is CATSRDAGEPGEKLFF. Using reference TRBV15 and TRBJ1-4 for the parts outside the CDR3, the full variable domain is DAMVIQNPRYQVTQFGKPVTLSCSQTLNHNVMYWYQQKSSQAPKLLFHYYDKDFNNEADTPDNFQSRRPNTSFCFLDIRSPGLGDTAMYLCATSRDAGEPGEKLFFGSGTQLSVL.

This chain joins TRBV21-1 and TRBJ2-1; the table's TRBD1 call for D was not verified on the DNA. TRBV21-1 is reported as a pseudogene. The CDR3 runs 14 residues. This CDR3 reads CASSGTGGCRLGFF. The CDR3 bases are TGTGCCAGCAGCGGGACAGGAGGATGCCGTTTGGGGTTCTTC.

The chain links TRBV18 to TRBJ2-1; 11 bases match TRBD2. Germline trimming cut 4 bases from V and 7 bases from J; bases unmatched to any gene: 9. CDR1 is KGHSH and CDR2 is LQKENI in the germline V gene. The CDR3 extends over 16 amino acids. The CDR3 is CASSLNSGRAGNEQFF. CDR3 sequence (DNA): TGTGCCAGCTCACTAAATAGCGGGAGGGCCGGGAATGAGCAGTTCTTC.

This rearrangement joins TRBV24-1 to TRBJ1-1; unclear D gene. V gave up 5 bases and J gave up 0 bases, with 12 bases separating them. Germline lookup yields CDR1 KGHDR and CDR2 SFDVKD. The CDR3 has 15 amino acids. The CDR3: CATSGGDTMNTEAFF. CDR3 nucleotide sequence: TGTGCCACCAGTGGGGGAGATACTATGAACACTGAAGCTTTCTTT.